The 18 T cell receptor beta chains reported below all come from one sample, sequenced in a study of shared clonotypes between healthy human individuals. Sequencing was performed with immunoSEQ multiplex PCR; in TCRdb, only in-frame clones are kept and a portion is missing. This sample yields millions of clones, of which 93% are seen a single time; more than 1.5% belongs to the top ten. In the naive CD8 group, cells lacked CD45RO and were positively selected for CCR7, so terminally differentiated effector memory CD45RA+ cells were left out. Material for sequencing was naive CD8+ T cells from PBMCs. Receptor source: a young man in good health. Some clones in this sample may be carry-over from other donors' samples.

The CDR3 region is CASSLGYRQGNQETQYF. The CDR3 bases are TGTGCCAGCAGCCTGGGTTACCGACAGGGGAATCAAGAGACCCAGTACTTC. The J gene is TRBJ2-5, the V gene TRBV7-9; 8 positions match TRBD1. The CDR3 covers 17 residues. In germline, CDR1 is SEHNR, CDR2 FQNEAQ (reference sequence). Trimming cost V 5 bases and J 2 bases; bases outside gene matches: 13.

This chain connects TRBV4-1 to TRBJ2-7, with D tentatively TRBD1 (5 bases). This CDR3 has 15 residues. V lost 2 bases and J lost 1, with 12 bases in between. Germline CDR1 MGHRA, CDR2 YSYEKL. CDR3: CASSQLVDTSYEQYF. CDR3 in DNA: TGCGCCAGCAGCCAACTCGTGGACACTTCCTACGAGCAGTACTTC.

The chain joins TRBV9 to TRBJ2-6; D is possibly TRBD1 (5 bases). The CDR3 covers 17 residues. Germline V gene data show CDR1 as SGDLS and CDR2 as YYNGEE. V was cut by 0 bases and J by 0 bases, with 10 bases left in between. This CDR3 reads CASSVARQYSGANVLTF. CDR3 in DNA: TGTGCCAGCAGCGTAGCTCGACAGTACTCTGGGGCCAACGTCCTGACTTTC.

V usage is TRBV28 and J usage is TRBJ2-1; no firm D call. The V end lost 5 bases, the J end lost 1 base, and 15 bases lay between the germline ends. CDR1 is MDHEN, CDR2 SYDVKM, per germline. CDR3 length: 16 residues. Here the CDR3 reads CASSMLTFESYNEQFF. The CDR3 nucleotides read TGTGCCAGCAGTATGCTGACGTTTGAGTCCTACAATGAGCAGTTCTTC.

The rearrangement uses TRBV5-4 and TRBJ2-3; 8 bases map to TRBD2. This CDR3 region has 16 residues. From germline, CDR1 is SGHNT and CDR2 YYREEE (reference sequence). The J segment lost 2 bases and the V segment lost 1 base, leaving 6 bases of the junction unmatched. CDR3 nucleotides: TGTGCCAGCAGCTTGTTATTAGCGGGATCCACAGATACGCAGTATTTT. As protein: CASSLLLAGSTDTQYF.

This clone has ten or more counts. V usage is TRBV4-2 and J usage is TRBJ2-6; 11 nucleotides line up with TRBD1. Losses at the gene ends were 0 bases for V and 3 bases for J; bases not matched to a gene: 4. Germline V gene sequence: CDR1 LGHNA, CDR2 YNFKEQ. The CDR3 consists of 18 residues. CDR3 sequence: CASSQDWTGGIGANVLTF. CDR3 coding DNA: TGTGCCAGCAGCCAAGATTGGACAGGGGGCATTGGGGCCAACGTCCTGACTTTC.

As for this clone: The identical CDR3 is also encoded by other nucleotide sequences in the sample. The chain carries TRBV5-6 and TRBJ2-1; D gene uncertain. V shed 2 bases and J shed 0 bases, with 9 bases lying between them. Per germline, CDR1 SGHDT and CDR2 YYEEEE. The CDR3 has 15 residues. CDR3 sequence reads: CASSLSASSYNEQFF. In DNA form, the CDR3 reads TGTGCCAGCAGCTTAAGCGCCAGCTCCTACAATGAGCAGTTCTTC.

The chain employs TRBV6-1 and TRBJ2-7, with 8 bases aligning to TRBD1. With 11 bases clipped from V and 3 bases from J, the junction kept 3 bases outside the gene matches. CDR1 MNHNS and CDR2 SASEGT come from the germline V gene. This CDR3 has 11 residues. In DNA, the CDR3 is TGTGCCGGCGACAGGGGCTACGAGCAGTACTTC. This encodes CAGDRGYEQYF.

The genes are TRBV9 and TRBJ2-1; 9 bases fit TRBD2. With 0 bases clipped from V and 7 bases from J, the junction kept 5 bases outside the gene matches. CDR3 length: 15 residues. From germline, CDR1 is SGDLS and CDR2 YYNGEE. The CDR3 bases are TGTGCCAGCAGCGTAGTAGCGGGAGTTTGGAATGAGCAGTTCTTC. Protein product: CASSVVAGVWNEQFF.

The chain uses TRBV7-3 and TRBJ1-3; D is ambiguous. V was clipped by 5 bases and J by 3 bases, with 8 bases between them. The germline gives CDR1 SGHTA, CDR2 FQGTGA. The CDR3 is 13 amino acids. CDR3 protein: CASSPDFGNTIYF. The CDR3 DNA follows: TGTGCCAGCAGCCCCGATTTTGGAAACACCATATATTTT.

The J gene is TRBJ1-2, the V gene TRBV4-3; D possibly corresponds to TRBD1 (6 bases). Germline values: CDR1 LGHNA, CDR2 YSLEER. Trimming left V 4 bases short and J 5 bases short, with 14 bases between. This CDR3 region has 14 residues. CDR3 sequence reads: CASSPSGTSYGYTF. CDR3 nucleotides: TGCGCCAGCAGCCCATCCGGGACAAGTTATGGCTACACCTTC.

The chain uses TRBV9 and TRBJ2-6; 8 bases are a match to TRBD2. CDR3 length: 17 amino acids. V dropped 2 bases and J dropped 0; count of bases not matched to a gene: 4. The V gene's germline CDR1 is SGDLS and CDR2 YYNGEE. The chain's CDR3 is CASSVLAGFSGANVLTF. For the CDR3, the DNA is TGTGCCAGCAGCGTTCTAGCGGGTTTCTCTGGGGCCAACGTCCTGACTTTC. Full variable domain (outside the CDR3, taken from reference TRBV9 and TRBJ2-6): DSGVTQTPKHLITATGQRVTLRCSPRSGDLSVYWYQQSLDQGLQFLIQYYNGEERAKGNILERFSAQQFPDLHSELNLSSLELGDSALYFCASSVLAGFSGANVLTFGAGSRLTVL.

In this sample, this clone turned up once. This chain links TRBV4-2 with TRBJ2-2, with a tentative D call TRBD2 (6 bases). Germline loops: CDR1 LGHNA, CDR2 YNFKEQ. The CDR3 has 17 residues. Trimming pared 0 bases from V and 1 base from J, leaving 12 bases between. This chain's CDR3 is CASSQDHDSGNTGELFF. CDR3 in DNA: TGTGCCAGCAGCCAAGATCATGATAGCGGGAACACCGGGGAGCTGTTTTTT.

The chain employs TRBV28 and TRBJ2-3, with D possibly being TRBD2 (5 bases). The V end lost 2 bases, the J end lost 1 base, and 13 bases lay between the germline ends. There are 16 residues in the CDR3. The germline V gene encodes CDR1 MDHEN and CDR2 SYDVKM. The CDR3 DNA sequence: TGTGCCAGCAGTTTAAGGGCGATCGGGGGCACAGATACGCAGTATTTT. Its translation is CASSLRAIGGTDTQYF.

In its sample, this clone was seen once. This chain connects TRBV5-6 to TRBJ2-7; 10 positions agree with TRBD1. The germline CDR1 and CDR2 sequences are SGHDT and YYEEEE. V was pared by 2 bases and J by 5 bases, with 10 bases of the junction left unmatched. The CDR3 is 16 residues long. The CDR3 is CASSLDPGQGPHEQYF. CDR3 DNA sequence: TGTGCCAGCAGCTTAGATCCGGGACAGGGGCCCCACGAGCAGTACTTC.

The chain couples TRBV5-4 to TRBJ2-3; D remains ambiguous. The CDR3 is made up of 12 amino acids. The V and J ends lost 5 bases and 1 base respectively, with 5 bases between them. Per the germline V gene, CDR1 is SGHNT and CDR2 is YYREEE (reference sequence). In DNA, the CDR3 is TGTGCCAGCAGAAGAGGCACAGATACGCAGTATTTT. As protein: CASRRGTDTQYF.

The V and J genes are TRBV29-1 and TRBJ2-1; possibly TRBD1 or TRBD2 for D (5 bases each). Trimming took off 7 bases at V and 2 bases at J, with 9 bases between the two ends. CDR1 and CDR2 from the germline V gene are SQVTM and ANQGSEA. The CDR3 covers 12 residues. The CDR3 sequence: CSAEGTYNEQFF. In nucleotides, the CDR3 is TGCAGCGCTGAGGGGACCTACAATGAGCAGTTCTTC.

The gene calls are TRBV12-5 and TRBJ2-1; the D is unclear. V dropped 4 bases and J dropped 6 bases, with 13 bases sitting between them. The CDR3 runs 14 residues. Looked up from germline, CDR1 is LGHNT and CDR2 is FRNRAP. CDR3 DNA: TGTGCTAGTGGTTCGGTGGTGAAGGCCAATGAGCAGTTCTTC. It yields the protein CASGSVVKANEQFF.